This T cell receptor (beta chain) was identified in a study of cytomegalovirus exposure and HLA in healthy donors. Whole-study findings and limits: Earlier findings revealed that most TCR beta V segments proved productive either about 87% or about 30% of the time. Among TCR beta chains, those listed as cytomegalovirus-associated numbered under 200. Most TCRs appeared rarely, but some public TCRs recurred in many donors. Compared with the approximately 700-donor mean, an Asian-associated ancestry cluster reportedly had fewer N-insertions, according to a later analysis.

The study ran its PCR with 60 Vbeta and 13 Jbeta primers. Measured with immunoSEQ multiplex PCR; TCRdb has only the in-frame clones, and not every one. The sample yields approximately 150,000 clones, 65% to 70% seen once. In regard to this clone: No antigen is known for it.

V was shortened by 5 bases and J by 2 bases, with 11 bases between the two germline ends. CDR1 SGDLS and CDR2 YYNGEE come from the germline V gene. The CDR3 sequence is 13 residues long. Material: PBMCs. This chain connects TRBV9 to TRBJ2-7, with no clear D. The receptor comes from a man under 40 in good health and CMV-seropositive. CDR3 amino acids: CASSSDITYEQYF. The CDR3 DNA is TGTGCCAGCAGTTCCGACATAACCTACGAGCAGTACTTC.